Described below is a single T cell receptor (beta chain) sequence and its context. Its target antigen remains unknown. Base quality data are lacking; no much larger clone is found one base away. The immunoSEQ Assay, a bias-controlled multiplex PCR, was used to amplify TCRbeta CDR3 regions from genomic DNA. For the original study's pipeline: The number of nucleated cells in each sample was estimated from the amplification of reference gene primers within the assay. Sequence reads were collapsed and filtered to measure the absolute abundance of every unique TCRbeta CDR3 rearrangement. For each sample, productive Simpson clonality was calculated by taking the square root of Simpson's diversity index across productive rearrangements. The clones in this table, taken by TCRdb from immuneACCESS, are in-frame only. Not every clone is retained; where verified, under half of the shortfall comes from an unresolved V gene, and the cause of the rest is unknown. V and J calls and clone size come straight from that table; D and trimming were deduced from the DNA. The sample yields roughly 100,000 clones; roughly 90% were counted once. More than 5% of the sample is in the top ten clones.

The data belong to a study of blood T cell repertoires in COVID-19 (dated by TCRdb to the early 2020s). Notes on the research overall: The collaborator samples originated in the United States, Italy and Spain and spanned the acute and convalescent phases of COVID-19. The repertoires were released in a freely available public database intended as a resource for research on the immune response to SARS-CoV-2. The prospective study material was composed of cDNA or gDNA derived from T cells, B-cell-depleted T cells, or PBMCs. The sample metadata nearly always contained a de-identified subject ID, COVID-19 status, age in years and sex. Subjects who had been exposed to COVID-19, were actively infected with it, or had recovered from it provided the deeply sampled blood TCRbeta repertoires that made up the dataset. Samples came from the ongoing ImmuneRACE study (first 160 participants) plus 1,254 subjects from 6 global collaborators. Where available, HLA class I and class II types were taken from metadata supplied by the sample provider and were not determined by assay-based typing.

The study at large found these results: Clinical and demographic metadata were provided uncurated, with the amount varying by source and participant.

From the germline V gene, CDR1 is LGHNA and CDR2 is YNFKEQ. The CDR3, from cysteine to phenylalanine, totals 15 residues. Just the 45-base CDR3 DNA is kept, in frame starting at base 1. V drops 0 bases and J drops 3 bases, leaving 9 bases in between. In Seattle, one collaborating source enrolled patients while the infection was active and tracked those patients longitudinally over the course of disease. Collaborating institutions collected whole blood in K2EDTA tubes following their own protocols. Collaborator samples were shipped for TCRbeta analysis as frozen whole blood, isolated PBMCs, or DNA extracted from either sample type.

Input material: peripheral blood. The receptor comes from a woman between 45 and 65 years old with COVID-19, enrolled during active disease. The V and J segments used are TRBV4-2 and TRBJ1-5, and possibly TRBD1, on 6 matching bases. The CDR3 loop reads CASSQEDSANQPQHF. The nucleotide sequence is TGTGCCAGCAGCCAAGAGGACAGCGCCAATCAGCCCCAGCATTTT.